The 14 T cell receptor beta chains below come from one sample, sequenced in a study of a mutant IDH1 vaccine in newly diagnosed glioma (dated by TCRdb to about 2021). To prepare the library, the immunoSEQ multiplex PCR assay was applied. TCRdb retrieved this table from immuneACCESS and kept in-frame rearrangements only. Not all clones are present; in checked studies, unresolved V genes account for under half, and no reason is known for the remainder. This sample has roughly 68,000 clones in its table, and roughly 74% of those were observed once. The biggest ten clones account for roughly 4.7% of the sample. No antigen has been identified for these receptors. The time point tag for this specimen amounts to: week 35, safety follow-up. Each vaccine dose, consisting of 300 ug of a 20-mer mutant IDH1 peptide in Montanide, was administered subcutaneously with topical imiquimod. The sequenced sample was PBMCs, obtained from a glioma patient whose treatment included an IDH1 peptide vaccine. The receptors shown here come from a man in his fifties or sixties with glioma.

This chain joins TRBV27 and TRBJ1-4; D call uncertain. Per the germline V gene, CDR1 is MNHEY and CDR2 is SMNVEV (reference sequence). The CDR3 length is 13 residues. Deletions cut 6 bases from V and 0 bases from J, with 5 bases between. The CDR3 coding sequence is TGTGCCAGCAGCCCCCCAACTAATGAAAAACTGTTTTTT. Translated: CASSPPTNEKLFF.

This rearrangement joins TRBV5-6 to TRBJ2-1; 13 bases are shared with TRBD2. V dropped 3 bases and J dropped 9; count of bases not matched to a gene: 6. Germline CDR1 and CDR2: SGHDT and YYEEEE. The CDR3 sequence is 15 residues long. CDR3 sequence (DNA): TGTGCCAGCAGCTCGACTAGCGGGGGGCGGAGTGAGCAGTTCTTC. Its protein product is CASSSTSGGRSEQFF.

The V gene is TRBV2, the J gene TRBJ1-3; possibly TRBD1 for D (5 bases). The germline V gene has CDR1 SNHLY and CDR2 FYNNEI. The CDR3 has 16 amino acids. The V end was cut by 3 bases, the J end by 5 bases, with 17 bases between. CDR3 DNA sequence: TGTGCCAGCAGTGAGGAGGGCAGGGTAGGGAGAAACACCATATATTTT. It codes for CASSEEGRVGRNTIYF.

This sequence joins TRBV9 and TRBJ2-6, with D perhaps TRBD1 or TRBD2 (5 bases each). The ends were cut back, 3 bases at V and 0 bases at J, with 10 bases in the middle. CDR3 size: 16 residues. The germline CDR1 and CDR2 sequences are SGDLS and YYNGEE. The CDR3 DNA sequence: TGTGCCAGCAGCGGGGACGGAGGCTCTGGGGCCAACGTCCTGACTTTC. It specifies CASSGDGGSGANVLTF.

There are a few counts of this clone. The chain employs TRBV2 and TRBJ2-2, with D unresolved. From germline, CDR1 is SNHLY and CDR2 FYNNEI. The CDR3 extends over 15 amino acids. Trimming removed 2 bases from V and 2 bases from J, with 9 bases in between. The CDR3 DNA reads as TGTGCCAGCAGTGAATCTCAGGTTAACACCGGGGAGCTGTTTTTT. The encoded protein is CASSESQVNTGELFF.

The chain is built from TRBV4-3 and TRBJ1-1, with D tentatively TRBD1 (5 bases). Looked up from germline, CDR1 is LGHNA and CDR2 is YSLEER. The CDR3 has 15 amino acids. V was clipped by 0 bases and J by 3 bases, with 11 bases between them. CDR3 protein: CASSQDRVRDTEAFF. The DNA for the CDR3 is TGCGCCAGCAGCCAAGATAGAGTCAGGGACACTGAAGCTTTCTTT.

The chain combines TRBV29-1 with TRBJ1-1, with TRBD1 as a possible D gene (5 bases). Germline-derived CDR1 and CDR2 are SQVTM and ANQGSEA. The CDR3 sequence is 10 residues long. V lost 5 bases and J 10 bases, leaving 11 bases between the germline ends. This CDR3 is CSVRDVGAFF. The DNA of the CDR3 is TGCAGCGTTAGGGACGTTGGAGCTTTCTTT. The complete variable domain, with remaining parts taken from reference TRBV29-1 and TRBJ1-1, reads SAVISQKPSRDICQRGTSLTIQCQVDSQVTMMFWYRQQPGQSLTLIATANQGSEATYESGFVIDKFPISRPNLTFSTLTVSNMSPEDSSIYLCSVRDVGAFFGQGTRLTVV.

This clone is medium-sized (0.01 to 0.1%) within its sample. This rearrangement joins TRBV7-9 to TRBJ2-4, with D possibly being TRBD1 (6 bases). The V end was cut by 3 bases, the J end by 5 bases, with 8 bases between. This CDR3 comprises 13 residues. CDR1 is SEHNR and CDR2 is FQNEAQ in the germline V gene (reference sequence). The CDR3 bases are TGTGCCAGCAGCTTCGGACAGCAAAACATTCAGTACTTC. Translated: CASSFGQQNIQYF.

The table lists this clone with a few counts. The gene calls are TRBV7-8 and TRBJ1-6; possibly TRBD1 for D (6 bases). In germline, CDR1 is SGHVS, CDR2 FQNEAQ. V was pared by 1 base and J by 4 bases, with 8 bases between. The CDR3 length is 15 residues. The CDR3 nucleotides read TGTGCCAGCAGCTTAGGGCAGGGGTATAATTCACCCCTCCACTTT. Its translation: CASSLGQGYNSPLHF.

V and J are TRBV7-8 and TRBJ1-1; tentatively, D is TRBD1 (6 bases). This CDR3 is built from 15 residues. Germline lookup yields CDR1 SGHVS and CDR2 FQNEAQ. V dropped 5 bases and J dropped 0 bases, with 13 bases sitting between them. CDR3 nucleotides: TGTGCCAGCAGCCCCCTACAGGGCGTGAACACTGAAGCTTTCTTT. Its translation is CASSPLQGVNTEAFF.

The J gene is TRBJ2-1, the V gene TRBV5-1; either TRBD1 or TRBD2 may fit D (5 bases each). The germline V and J ends were trimmed by 1 base and 8 bases, with 13 bases remaining between them. Germline V gene sequence: CDR1 SGHRS, CDR2 YFSETQ. The CDR3 runs to 14 residues. CDR3 amino acids: CASSLSLQGDEQFF. CDR3 coding DNA: TGCGCCAGCAGCTTGAGCCTCCAGGGAGATGAGCAGTTCTTC.

The rearrangement links TRBV7-8 to TRBJ1-1; maybe TRBD1 (5 bases). V dropped 6 bases and J dropped 0 bases, with 8 bases sitting between them. Germline CDR1 is SGHVS and CDR2 is FQNEAQ. This CDR3 is built from 13 residues. The CDR3 loop is CASRGQMNTEAFF. The CDR3, as DNA: TGTGCCAGCAGAGGACAAATGAACACTGAAGCTTTCTTT. Full variable domain (remainder filled in from reference TRBV7-8 and TRBJ1-1): GAGVSQSPRYKVAKRGQDVALRCDPISGHVSLFWYQQALGQGPEFLTYFQNEAQLDKSGLPSDRFFAERPEGSVSTLKIQRTQQEDSAVYLCASRGQMNTEAFFGQGTRLTVV.

J is TRBJ1-4 and V is TRBV7-9, with 7 positions matching TRBD1. The V gene end was trimmed by 6 bases and the J gene end by 6 bases; junction bases not matched to a gene: 7. Germline CDR1 reads SEHNR; CDR2 reads FQNEAQ (reference sequence). There are 14 residues in the CDR3. The DNA for the CDR3 is TGTGCCAGCAGATCCGCCGGGACAGATGAAAAACTGTTTTTT. Translating it yields CASRSAGTDEKLFF.

This sequence joins TRBV18 and TRBJ2-7; 9 positions match TRBD1. Germline V gene sequence: CDR1 KGHSH, CDR2 LQKENI. J lost 1 base, V lost 2 bases, and 0 bases had no gene match. This CDR3 is 14 amino acids long. CDR3 nucleotide sequence: TGTGCCAGCTCACCAGGACAGGGGTCCTACGAGCAGTACTTC. Protein sequence: CASSPGQGSYEQYF. The full variable domain, with the rest looked up from reference TRBV18 and TRBJ2-7, is NAGVMQNPRHLVRRRGQEARLRCSPMKGHSHVYWYRQLPEEGLKFMVYLQKENIIDESGMPKERFSAEFPKEGPSILRIQQVVRGDSAAYFCASSPGQGSYEQYFGPGTRLTVT.